Below are 2 T cell receptor beta chains sequenced from a single sample in a study of T cell changes during pregnancy in multiple sclerosis. TCRdb's copy holds only in-frame clones and misses some; the assay was immunoSEQ multiplex PCR. This table has tens of thousands of clones, 92% appearing once. The sample in question was CD4+ T cells from peripheral blood mononuclear cells, obtained after pregnancy. These receptor sequences come from a female donor in good health, enrolled as a control in a pregnancy study.

This clone appeared a single time. This chain uses TRBV19 with TRBJ1-5; possible D gene TRBD1, 5 bases. V lost 6 bases, J lost 5 bases, and 17 bases lay in between. Germline-derived CDR1 and CDR2 are LNHDA and SQIVND (reference sequence). The CDR3 is made up of 15 amino acids. CDR3 loop: CASRGGGAGDQPQHF. In DNA form, the CDR3 reads TGTGCCAGTAGGGGTGGAGGGGCCGGGGATCAGCCCCAGCATTTT. The complete variable domain, with remaining parts taken from reference TRBV19 and TRBJ1-5, reads DGGITQSPKYLFRKEGQNVTLSCEQNLNHDAMYWYRQDPGQGLRLIYYSQIVNDFQKGDIAEGYSVSREKKESFPLTVTSAQKNPTAFYLCASRGGGAGDQPQHFGDGTRLSIL.

V gene TRBV29-1 combines with J gene TRBJ1-5; tentative D call: TRBD1 (5 bases). CDR3 length: 14 amino acids. The V gene's germline CDR1 is SQVTM and CDR2 ANQGSEA. Trimming removed 4 bases from V and 2 bases from J, with 12 bases in between. The CDR3 spells CSVGFQGRNQPQHF. In DNA, the CDR3 is TGCAGCGTTGGATTTCAGGGTCGCAATCAGCCCCAGCATTTT.